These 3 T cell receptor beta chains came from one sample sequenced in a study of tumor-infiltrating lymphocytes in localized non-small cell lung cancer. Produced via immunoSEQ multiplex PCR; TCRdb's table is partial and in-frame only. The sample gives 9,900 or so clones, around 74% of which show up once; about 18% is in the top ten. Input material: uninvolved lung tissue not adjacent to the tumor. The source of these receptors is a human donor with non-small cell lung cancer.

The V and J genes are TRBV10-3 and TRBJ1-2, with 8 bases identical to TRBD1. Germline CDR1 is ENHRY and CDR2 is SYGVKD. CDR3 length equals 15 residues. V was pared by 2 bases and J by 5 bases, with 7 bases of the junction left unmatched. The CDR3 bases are TGTGCCATCAGTGAGCCGGAACAGGGGGTGTATGGCTACACCTTC. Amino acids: CAISEPEQGVYGYTF.

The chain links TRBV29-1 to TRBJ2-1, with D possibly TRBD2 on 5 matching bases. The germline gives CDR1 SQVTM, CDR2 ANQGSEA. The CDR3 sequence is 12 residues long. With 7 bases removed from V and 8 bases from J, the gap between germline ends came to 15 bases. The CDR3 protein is CSASGLRDEQFF. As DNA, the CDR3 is TGCAGCGCCTCAGGATTGAGGGATGAGCAGTTCTTC.

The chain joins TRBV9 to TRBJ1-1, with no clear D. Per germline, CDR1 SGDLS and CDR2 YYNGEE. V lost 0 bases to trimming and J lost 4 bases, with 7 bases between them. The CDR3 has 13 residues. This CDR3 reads CASSVASGTEAFF. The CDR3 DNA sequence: TGTGCCAGCAGCGTAGCCAGTGGCACTGAAGCTTTCTTT.